A selection of T cell receptor beta chains follows, all from one sample in a study of Graves' ophthalmopathy and Graves' hyperthyroidism. TCRdb ran MiXCR on the multiplex PCR reads and lists one entry per CDR3 protein. Of 580,000 or so distinct CDR3 sequences in the sample, roughly 39% were seen once. Specimen: peripheral blood or thyroid tissue (not recorded which). The receptors come from an adult man with Graves' hyperthyroidism. CDR3s include the opening cysteine and the closing phenylalanine or tryptophan. The D gene is left open where the match is weak. Expanded clones are given a class, and other clones once, few, many or no size at all.

.	TRBV3-1	TRBJ2-2	.	TGTGCCAGCAGTCGGACAACAACGAACACCGGGGAGCTGTTTTTT	CASSRTTTNTGELFF
.	TRBV7-9	TRBJ2-7	many	TGTGCCAGCAGCCCCGACTACGCCTACGAGCAGTACTTC	CASSPDYAYEQYF
.	TRBV7-8	TRBJ1-2	many	TGTGCCAGCAGCTCGGACTGGGTCTACACCTTC	CASSSDWVYTF
.	TRBV2	TRBJ2-7	many	TGTGCCAGCAGGCGGGACACGGACGAGCAGTACTTC	CASRRDTDEQYF
.	TRBV7-2	TRBJ2-2	.	TGTGCCAGCAGTGGGGCCAATCGCTACACCGGGGAGCTGTTTTTT	CASSGANRYTGELFF
.	TRBV10-3	TRBJ1-6	.	TGTGCCAGCAGTGAAACCAGCGGGTATAATTCACCCCTCCACTTT	CASSETSGYNSPLHF
TRBD1	TRBV19	TRBJ1-4	many	TGTGCCAGCCACGACAGGGACCGGGAAAAACTGTTTTTT	CASHDRDREKLFF
TRBD1	TRBV10-3	TRBJ1-4	many	TGTGCCATCAGTGTGAGCAGGGACAGAGATAATGAAAAACTGTTTTTT	CAISVSRDRDNEKLFF
TRBD2	TRBV7-2	TRBJ2-2	few	TGTGCCAGCAGCTTAGGGACTAGCGGAGCCGCGAACACCGGGGAGCTGTTTTTT	CASSLGTSGAANTGELFF
.	TRBV7-7	TRBJ1-4	.	TGTGCTAGCAGCTTAGCGGGATTTAGTGAAAAACTGTTTTTT	CASSLAGFSEKLFF
.	TRBV7-9	TRBJ2-5	.	TGTGCCAGCAGGGGGGCAGTAAAACAAGAGACCCAGTACTTC	CASRGAVKQETQYF
.	TRBV20-1	TRBJ1-2	once	TGCAGTGCTAGAGCGGGATTTGCGGACTATGGCTACACCTTC	CSARAGFADYGYTF
.	TRBV3-1	TRBJ1-2	few	TGTGCCAGCAGCCGTCATCTTAGGGATTTCCCCTATGGCCACACCTTC	CASSRHLRDFPYGHTF
.	TRBV2	TRBJ2-3	.	TGTGCCAGCAGTGAGAACAGGGCGGATACGCAGTATTTT	CASSENRADTQYF
TRBD2	TRBV6-1	TRBJ2-7	.	TGTGCCAGCAGTGAAGCGCGTGTCGTGGGGACTTCGTGGCGCGGGAGTGGGCAGTACTTC	CASSEARVVGTSWRGSGQYF
.	TRBV7-2	TRBJ2-3	few	TGTGCCAGCAGCTCTAGGGCAGGGAGAAGCACAGATACGCAGTATTTT	CASSSRAGRSTDTQYF
.	TRBV19	TRBJ1-5	many	TGTGCCAGTACCCCTGCGGTGGGGGGCAGTCAGCCCCAGCATTTT	CASTPAVGGSQPQHF
TRBD1	TRBV20-1	TRBJ1-2	.	TGCAGTGCTGCTACACAGGGGTTCTATGGCTACACCTTC	CSAATQGFYGYTF
.	TRBV19	TRBJ1-1	many	TGTGCCAGTTCTTTACTAATGAACACTGAAGCTTTCTTT	CASSLLMNTEAFF
TRBD2	TRBV7-9	TRBJ2-3	.	TGTGCCAGCAGCGGATACAGTGGGCTAGCGGGAACGAGCCCAGATACGCAGTATTTT	CASSGYSGLAGTSPDTQYF
TRBD1	TRBV29-1	TRBJ1-2	many	TGCAGCGTCACTACCGGGACAGGGAATTATGGCTACACCTTC	CSVTTGTGNYGYTF
TRBD1	TRBV5-1	TRBJ1-2	.	TGCGCCAGCAGCGGCCGGACAGGCCATGGCTACACCTTC	CASSGRTGHGYTF
TRBD1	TRBV11-2	TRBJ1-2	many	TGTGCCAGCAGCACGGACAGGTCGCACAGACTCTATGGCTACACCTTC	CASSTDRSHRLYGYTF
TRBD1	TRBV28	TRBJ1-1	many	TGTGCCAGCAGCTCGGGACAGGGGACGTTAGAAGCTTTCTTT	CASSSGQGTLEAFF
TRBD1	TRBV20-1	TRBJ1-5	.	TGCAGTGCGCCTCGACAGGGGTGGGAGGAGACCCAGCATTTT	CSAPRQGWEETQHF
.	TRBV2	TRBJ2-2	many	TGTGCCAGCACGATTACCGGGGAGCTGTTTTTT	CASTITGELFF
TRBD1	TRBV6-1	TRBJ1-2	many	TGTGCCAGCAGTGAAGTGGACAGGGCCTATGGCTACACCTTC	CASSEVDRAYGYTF
TRBD1	TRBV2	TRBJ1-5	many	TGTGCCAGCAGTCCAGCCGGGACAGGGGATCAGCCCCAGCATTTT	CASSPAGTGDQPQHF
TRBD1	TRBV24-1	TRBJ1-2	.	TGTGCCACCAGTGATCCAGGGGGGACAGGATACTATGGCTACACCTTC	CATSDPGGTGYYGYTF
.	TRBV3-1	TRBJ1-3	few	TGTGCCAGCAGACCGGGGTTAGGTGGAAACACCATATATTTT	CASRPGLGGNTIYF
.	TRBV28	TRBJ2-5	few	TGTGCCAGCAGTCCTCGACAGACGGCGGTGGAGACCCAGTACTTC	CASSPRQTAVETQYF
TRBD2	TRBV7-2	TRBJ2-7	.	TGTGCCAGCAGCTTAGATCCTAGCGGGGAATACGAGCAGTACTTC	CASSLDPSGEYEQYF
TRBD1	TRBV29-1	TRBJ1-4	many	TGCAGCGGGGAGGGGACAGGAGAGGGTGAAAAACTGTTTTTT	CSGEGTGEGEKLFF
TRBD1	TRBV20-1	TRBJ1-1	many	TGCAGTGCTAGATCCCCGACAGGGATGAACACTGAAGCTTTCTTT	CSARSPTGMNTEAFF
TRBD2	TRBV19	TRBJ2-3	.	TGTGCCAGTAGGGATCGACTAGCGGGAGCGGCAGATACGCAGTATTTT	CASRDRLAGAADTQYF
.	TRBV12-3/TRBV12-4	TRBJ1-1	many	TGTGCCAGCAGTTTTTCGTCAGGCAACACTGAAGCTTTCTTT	CASSFSSGNTEAFF
.	TRBV7-6	TRBJ2-3	.	TGTGCCAGCAGCTCTAAACGGGGGAGGCGCCCACGCACAGATACGCAGTATTTT	CASSSKRGRRPRTDTQYF
TRBD1	TRBV5-1	TRBJ2-7	many	TGCGCCAGCAGCCCACGGACAGGGCCCAGCTCCTACGAGCAGTACTTC	CASSPRTGPSSYEQYF
.	TRBV24-1	TRBJ2-5	many	TGTGCCACCAGTTTCAGGGAGACCCAGTACTTC	CATSFRETQYF
.	TRBV7-6	TRBJ1-2	many	TGTGCCAGCACCTACGTGGAAGAGACCGCTTCTAACTATGGCTACACCTTC	CASTYVEETASNYGYTF
.	TRBV9	TRBJ2-7	.	TGTGCCAGCAGCCACCGGGACCGAAGATACGAGCAGTACTTC	CASSHRDRRYEQYF
.	TRBV7-9	TRBJ1-6	many	TGTGCCAGCAGCTTAGAAGCGGCCCCCCAGTGGCCCCTCCACTTT	CASSLEAAPQWPLHF
.	TRBV2	TRBJ1-1	many	TGTGCCAGCTTGGAAGCTTTCTTT	CASLEAFF
TRBD1	TRBV6-5	TRBJ1-2	.	TGTGCCAGCAGTTACCTGACAGGGGGTTCAGGCTACACCTTC	CASSYLTGGSGYTF
.	TRBV29-1	TRBJ2-5	few	TGCAGCGCTGCGGGCGGACAAGAGACCCAGTACTTC	CSAAGGQETQYF
.	TRBV7-9	TRBJ1-2	many	TGTGCCAGCAGCTTTTTAGGGCCTTGGGGCTACACCTTC	CASSFLGPWGYTF
TRBD2	TRBV5-1	TRBJ2-7	.	TGCGCCAGCAGCTGGACTAGCGGGAACACCGGGGAGCAGTACTTC	CASSWTSGNTGEQYF
.	TRBV4-1	TRBJ2-7	.	TGCGCCAGCAGCCAGGAAAACAGGGTCCCATCCTACGAGCAGTACTTC	CASSQENRVPSYEQYF
.	TRBV5-6	TRBJ1-5	many	TGTGCCAGCAGCTTAGGGCGGAAGGGAAGCAATCAGCCCCAGCATTTT	CASSLGRKGSNQPQHF